These T cell receptor beta chains were read from a single sample in a study of T cell changes during pregnancy in multiple sclerosis. TCRdb keeps only in-frame clones here, not all; method: immunoSEQ multiplex PCR. Of some 37,000 clones in the sample, 80% to 95% are singletons; the top ten hold under 0.45%. Sequenced here: CD4+ T cells from peripheral blood mononuclear cells, sampled after pregnancy. The receptors were sampled from a female donor in good health, enrolled as a control in a pregnancy study. Both conserved end residues are part of each CDR3. D genes are given only for firm matches. For some rows the clone size is stated as once, few or many, or as a class when expanded; others skip it.

d_call	v_call	j_call	clone_size	cdr3_aa	cdr3_nt
TRBD1	TRBV7-6	TRBJ1-3	NA	CASSQGTAGSGNTIYF	TGTGCCAGCAGCCAAGGGACAGCAGGCTCTGGAAACACCATATATTTT
TRBD1	TRBV7-2	TRBJ1-1	NA	CASSPTTRQGARTEAFF	TGTGCCAGCAGCCCCACCACTAGACAGGGGGCACGTACTGAAGCTTTCTTT
NA	TRBV19	TRBJ1-2	NA	CASSIAEFENYGYTF	TGTGCCAGTAGTATAGCGGAGTTCGAGAACTATGGCTACACCTTC
NA	TRBV10-2	TRBJ2-7	NA	CASSDRSYEQYF	TGCGCCAGCTCAGACAGGTCGTACGAGCAGTACTTC
TRBD1	TRBV6-1	TRBJ1-2	NA	CASSSRTGARGYTF	TGTGCCAGCAGTTCCCGGACAGGGGCAAGGGGCTACACCTTC
NA	TRBV11-2	TRBJ2-5	NA	CASSLGLASIQETQYF	TGTGCCAGCAGCTTAGGTCTAGCGTCTATCCAAGAGACCCAGTACTTC
TRBD2	TRBV7-7	TRBJ2-3	NA	CASSLEGATSGDTDTQYF	TGTGCTAGCAGCTTAGAAGGGGCTACTAGCGGGGATACAGATACGCAGTATTTT
TRBD2	TRBV30	TRBJ2-1	NA	CAWKPYGRFDNEQFF	TGTGCCTGGAAACCTTACGGGAGGTTTGATAATGAGCAGTTCTTC
TRBD2	TRBV6-1	TRBJ2-1	NA	CASSESSGSIYEQFF	TGTGCCAGCAGCGAATCTAGCGGGAGCATCTATGAGCAGTTCTTC
NA	TRBV19	TRBJ2-6	NA	CASSTRPGVGSGANVLTF	TGTGCCAGTAGTACTCGGCCAGGGGTGGGCTCTGGGGCCAACGTCCTGACTTTC
TRBD2	TRBV7-2	TRBJ2-7	NA	CASSSPGLPYEQYF	TGTGCCAGCAGCTCCCCGGGACTACCCTACGAGCAGTACTTC
TRBD1	TRBV18	TRBJ2-7	NA	CASSVVQGAYEQYF	TGTGCCAGCTCAGTAGTACAGGGGGCCTACGAGCAGTACTTC
TRBD2	TRBV4-1	TRBJ2-5	NA	CASSQGTSGRTETQYF	TGCGCCAGCAGCCAAGGGACTAGCGGGAGGACGGAGACCCAGTACTTC
NA	TRBV5-6	TRBJ1-4	NA	CASSRRQGDRNEKLFF	TGTGCCAGCAGCCGACGTCAGGGCGACCGTAATGAAAAACTGTTTTTT
NA	TRBV7-6	TRBJ2-2	NA	CASSSGGYTGELFF	TGTGCCAGCAGCTCAGGGGGGTACACCGGGGAGCTGTTTTTT
NA	TRBV5-4	TRBJ2-3	once	CASSLRRDFVLTDTQYF	TGTGCCAGCAGCTTGCGGCGGGACTTCGTGCTCACAGATACGCAGTATTTT
TRBD1	TRBV19	TRBJ1-2	NA	CASQTLVGTGTNYGYTF	TGTGCCAGCCAAACCCTCGTGGGGACAGGGACTAACTATGGCTACACCTTC
NA	TRBV7-2	TRBJ1-5	NA	CASSLATAYSNQPQHF	TGTGCCAGCAGCTTAGCGACAGCCTATAGCAATCAGCCCCAGCATTTT
TRBD2	TRBV10-3	TRBJ2-1	NA	CAISEPGLAGGSPNEQFF	TGTGCCATCAGTGAGCCGGGACTAGCGGGAGGCTCTCCCAATGAGCAGTTCTTC
NA	TRBV19	TRBJ1-4	once	CASSSPSVGVTNEKLFF	TGTGCCAGTAGTTCCCCATCGGTAGGGGTAACTAATGAAAAACTGTTTTTT
NA	TRBV9	TRBJ1-3	NA	CASSVGQVGNTIYF	TGTGCCAGCAGCGTAGGACAGGTCGGAAACACCATATATTTT
TRBD1	TRBV28	TRBJ1-5	NA	CASIRGSGQPQHF	TGTGCCAGCATCAGGGGGTCGGGTCAGCCCCAGCATTTT
TRBD1	TRBV19	TRBJ1-4	NA	CATHPPGQGRANEKLFF	TGTGCCACCCACCCCCCGGGACAGGGCCGGGCTAATGAAAAACTGTTTTTT
NA	TRBV6-5	TRBJ2-5	NA	CASRGGAGVRETQYF	TGTGCCAGCAGGGGGGGGGCGGGAGTGCGGGAGACCCAGTACTTC
TRBD1	TRBV7-2	TRBJ1-2	NA	CASSLARQGPYGYTF	TGTGCCAGCAGCTTAGCGAGACAGGGTCCCTATGGCTACACCTTC
TRBD2	TRBV5-4	TRBJ2-5	NA	CASSIRLAGGFETQYF	TGTGCCAGCAGCATAAGACTAGCGGGAGGGTTTGAGACCCAGTACTTC
NA	TRBV30	TRBJ1-1	NA	CAWLRTDSEAFF	TGTGCCTGGCTAAGGACCGACAGCGAAGCTTTCTTT
TRBD1	TRBV11-2	TRBJ2-5	NA	CASSWDSAEETQYF	TGTGCCAGCAGCTGGGACAGCGCCGAAGAGACCCAGTACTTC
NA	TRBV10-3	TRBJ2-7	NA	CAIAWESSYEQYF	TGTGCCATCGCCTGGGAGAGCTCCTACGAGCAGTACTTC
NA	TRBV19	TRBJ2-7	NA	CASSSSLAYEQYF	TGTGCCAGTAGTAGTTCACTAGCCTACGAGCAGTACTTC
NA	TRBV6-1	TRBJ1-2	NA	CASSESRVLRGYTF	TGTGCCAGCAGTGAAAGTCGGGTTCTGAGGGGCTACACCTTC
TRBD1	TRBV2	TRBJ2-6	NA	CASSRTTGTGNSGANVLTF	TGTGCCAGCAGCCGCACTACCGGGACAGGGAACTCTGGGGCCAACGTCCTGACTTTC
TRBD1	TRBV30	TRBJ1-2	NA	CASEKYRGYGYTF	TGTGCCTCAGAGAAATACAGGGGCTATGGCTACACCTTC
NA	TRBV5-6	TRBJ2-1	NA	CASSLSTLEQFF	TGTGCCAGCAGCTTGAGCACGTTAGAGCAGTTCTTC
NA	TRBV10-3	TRBJ1-2	NA	CAISRDTEDGYTF	TGTGCCATCAGTCGGGACACGGAGGATGGCTACACCTTC
TRBD1	TRBV27	TRBJ2-1	NA	CASSLQDRGPYNEQFF	TGTGCCAGCAGTTTACAAGACAGGGGGCCTTACAATGAGCAGTTCTTC
NA	TRBV14	TRBJ1-3	NA	CASSQEETWAGVRGNTIYF	TGTGCCAGCAGCCAAGAAGAGACCTGGGCAGGGGTGAGAGGAAACACCATATATTTT
NA	TRBV15	TRBJ1-4	NA	CATSRYPQGPNEKLFF	TGTGCCACCAGCAGATACCCCCAGGGGCCTAATGAAAAACTGTTTTTT
TRBD1	TRBV7-7	TRBJ2-2	NA	CASTQTGANTGELFF	TGTGCCAGCACCCAGACAGGGGCGAACACCGGGGAGCTGTTTTTT
NA	TRBV11-2	TRBJ1-1	NA	CASSLGAGLGTEAFF	TGTGCCAGCAGCTTAGGAGCGGGGCTCGGCACTGAAGCTTTCTTT
NA	TRBV2	TRBJ1-2	NA	CASRGGGQDGYTF	TGTGCCAGCAGGGGCGGGGGGCAAGATGGCTACACCTTC
NA	TRBV27	TRBJ2-2	NA	CASSLVTGITGELFF	TGTGCCAGCAGTTTGGTAACAGGGATCACCGGGGAGCTGTTTTTT
TRBD2	TRBV30	TRBJ2-3	once	CAWSVLAGGPGTDTQYF	TGTGCCTGGAGTGTCCTAGCGGGAGGGCCGGGCACAGATACGCAGTATTTT
NA	TRBV18	TRBJ2-7	NA	CASSPTPLAEQYF	TGTGCCAGCTCACCGACTCCGTTGGCCGAGCAGTACTTC
NA	TRBV29-1	TRBJ2-3	NA	CSVLRTGDTQYF	TGCAGCGTCCTTCGTACCGGGGATACGCAGTATTTT
NA	TRBV30	TRBJ1-1	once	CAWSLGGTEAFF	TGTGCCTGGAGTCTCGGGGGCACTGAAGCTTTCTTT
TRBD1	TRBV18	TRBJ2-7	NA	CASSPGQGAYEQYF	TGTGCCAGCTCACCAGGACAGGGGGCCTACGAGCAGTACTTC
NA	TRBV6-1	TRBJ1-5	NA	CASSEAGGNQPQHF	TGTGCCAGCAGTGAAGCGGGGGGGAATCAGCCCCAGCATTTT
NA	TRBV7-9	TRBJ1-2	once	CASSLEGGDADYGYTF	TGTGCCAGCAGCTTAGAAGGAGGAGACGCTGACTATGGCTACACCTTC
NA	TRBV6-6	TRBJ1-1	NA	CASSYSKGLQNTEAFF	TGTGCCAGCAGTTACTCGAAGGGGCTTCAGAACACTGAAGCTTTCTTT
TRBD2	TRBV4-1	TRBJ2-1	NA	CASSQDESGGGAFDEQFF	TGCGCCAGCAGCCAAGATGAATCAGGCGGGGGGGCCTTCGATGAGCAGTTCTTC